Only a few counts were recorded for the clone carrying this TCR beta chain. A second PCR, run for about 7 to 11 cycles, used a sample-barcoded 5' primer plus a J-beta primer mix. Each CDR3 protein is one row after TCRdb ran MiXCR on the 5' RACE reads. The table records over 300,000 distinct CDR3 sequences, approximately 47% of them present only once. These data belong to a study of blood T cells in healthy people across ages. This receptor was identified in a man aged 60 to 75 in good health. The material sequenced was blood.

The CDR3 sequence is CATSVALGGVQNNEQFF. CDR3 coding DNA: TGTGCCACCAGTGTTGCCCTGGGGGGAGTTCAAAACAATGAGCAGTTCTTC. This chain joins TRBV24-1 and TRBJ2-1; D may be TRBD2 (6 bases). There are 17 residues in the CDR3. The V end was cut by 5 bases, the J end by 5 bases, with 21 bases between. From germline, CDR1 is KGHDR and CDR2 SFDVKD.